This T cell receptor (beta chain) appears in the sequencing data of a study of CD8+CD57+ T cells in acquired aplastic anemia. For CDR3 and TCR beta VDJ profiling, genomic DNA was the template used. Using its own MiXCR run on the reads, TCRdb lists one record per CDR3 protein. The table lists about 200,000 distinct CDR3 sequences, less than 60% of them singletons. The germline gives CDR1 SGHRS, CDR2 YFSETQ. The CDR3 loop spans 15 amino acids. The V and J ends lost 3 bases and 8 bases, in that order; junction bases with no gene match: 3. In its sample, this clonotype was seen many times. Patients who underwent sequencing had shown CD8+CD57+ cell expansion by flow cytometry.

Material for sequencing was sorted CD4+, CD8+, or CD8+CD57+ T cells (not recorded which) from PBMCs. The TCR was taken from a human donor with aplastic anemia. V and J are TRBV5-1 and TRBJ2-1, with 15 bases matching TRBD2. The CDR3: CASSSGLAGGHEQFF. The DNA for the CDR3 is TGCGCCAGCAGCTCGGGACTAGCGGGGGGCCATGAGCAGTTCTTC.